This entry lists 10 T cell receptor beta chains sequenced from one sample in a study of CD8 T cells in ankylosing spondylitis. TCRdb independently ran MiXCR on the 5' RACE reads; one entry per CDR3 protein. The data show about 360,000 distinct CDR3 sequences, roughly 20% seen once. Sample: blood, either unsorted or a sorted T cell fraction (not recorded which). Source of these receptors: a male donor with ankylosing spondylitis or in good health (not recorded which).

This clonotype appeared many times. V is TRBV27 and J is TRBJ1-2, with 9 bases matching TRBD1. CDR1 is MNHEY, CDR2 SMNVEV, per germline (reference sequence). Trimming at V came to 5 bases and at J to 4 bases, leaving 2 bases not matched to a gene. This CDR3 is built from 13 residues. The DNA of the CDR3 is TGTGCCAGCAGTACAGGGGGCGGCTATGGCTACACCTTC. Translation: CASSTGGGYGYTF.

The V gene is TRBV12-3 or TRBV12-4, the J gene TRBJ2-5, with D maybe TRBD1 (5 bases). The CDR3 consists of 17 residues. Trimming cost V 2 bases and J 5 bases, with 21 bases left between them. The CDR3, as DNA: TGTGCCAGCAGTTTACACCCCGACAGCCCTATAGGGGAGACCCAGTACTTC. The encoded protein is CASSLHPDSPIGETQYF.

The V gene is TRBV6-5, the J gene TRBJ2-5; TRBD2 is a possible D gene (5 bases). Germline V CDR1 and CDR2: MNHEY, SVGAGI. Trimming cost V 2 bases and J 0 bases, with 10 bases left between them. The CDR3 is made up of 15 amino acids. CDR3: CASSYGGSYQETQYF. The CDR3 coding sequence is TGTGCCAGCAGTTACGGTGGGAGTTACCAAGAGACCCAGTACTTC.

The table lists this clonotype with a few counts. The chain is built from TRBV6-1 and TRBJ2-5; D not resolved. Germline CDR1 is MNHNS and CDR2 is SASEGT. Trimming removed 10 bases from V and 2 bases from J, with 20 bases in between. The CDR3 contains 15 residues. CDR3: CATRIGPGVQETQYF. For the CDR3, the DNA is TGTGCCACCCGGATCGGCCCAGGAGTACAAGAGACCCAGTACTTC.

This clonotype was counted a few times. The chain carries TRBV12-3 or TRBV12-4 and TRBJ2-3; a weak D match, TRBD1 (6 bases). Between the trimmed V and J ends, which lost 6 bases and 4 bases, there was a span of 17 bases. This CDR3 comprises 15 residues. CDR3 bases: TGTGCCAGCAGAAAGACAGGCAGTGTGGCAGATACGCAGTATTTT. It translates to CASRKTGSVADTQYF.

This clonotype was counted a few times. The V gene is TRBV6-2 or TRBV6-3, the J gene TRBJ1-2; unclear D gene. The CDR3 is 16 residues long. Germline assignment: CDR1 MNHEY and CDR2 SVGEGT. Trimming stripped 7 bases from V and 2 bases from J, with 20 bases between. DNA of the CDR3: TGTGCCAGCACCGTTACCCCCTGGACGGGGAACTATGGCTACACCTTC. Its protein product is CASTVTPWTGNYGYTF.

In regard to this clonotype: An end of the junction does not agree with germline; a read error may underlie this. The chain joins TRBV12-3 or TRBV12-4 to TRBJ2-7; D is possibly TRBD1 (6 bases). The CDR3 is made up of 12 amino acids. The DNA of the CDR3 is TGTGCCAGCAGTTCCCCGGGACAATTTGCGGTCTTC. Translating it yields CASSSPGQFAVF.

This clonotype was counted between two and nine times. The chain's CDR3 is CSARDVAAVPYEQYF. CDR3 bases: TGCAGTGCTAGAGATGTAGCGGCCGTCCCCTACGAGCAGTACTTC. V and J are TRBV20-1 and TRBJ2-7; D possibly corresponds to TRBD2 (6 bases). The CDR3 is 15 amino acids. Trimming cost V 0 bases and J 2 bases, with 14 bases left between them. Germline V gives CDR1 DFQATT, CDR2 SNEGSKA (reference sequence).

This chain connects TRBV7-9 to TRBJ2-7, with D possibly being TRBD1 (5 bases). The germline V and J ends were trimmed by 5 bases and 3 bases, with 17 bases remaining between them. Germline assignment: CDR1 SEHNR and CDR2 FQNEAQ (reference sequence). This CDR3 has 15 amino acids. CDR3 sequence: CASSATRQGIYEQYF. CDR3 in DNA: TGTGCCAGCAGCGCGACGCGGCAGGGTATCTACGAGCAGTACTTC.

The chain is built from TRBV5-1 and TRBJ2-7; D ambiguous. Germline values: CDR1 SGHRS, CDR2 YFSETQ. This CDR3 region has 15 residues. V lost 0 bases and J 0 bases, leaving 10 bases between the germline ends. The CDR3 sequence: CASSLGELPSYEQYF. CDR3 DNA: TGCGCCAGCAGCTTGGGGGAACTGCCCTCCTACGAGCAGTACTTC.